The 9 T cell receptor beta chains in this list originate from one sample, sequenced in a study of shared clonotypes between healthy human individuals (dated by TCRdb to between 2020 and 2021). The method was the immunoSEQ multiplex PCR assay. Entries here come from immuneACCESS through TCRdb and include only in-frame sequences with V and J called. Some clones fail to appear in such tables; in the studies checked, an unresolved V gene covers under half of the shortfall, and the cause of the remainder is unknown. The table for this sample lists about 1.5 million clones; more than 95% of them were counted only once. The top ten constitute roughly 1.2% of the sample. Sequenced: naive CD4+ T cells sorted from blood. Explained via the paper, the cell subset or site label denotes: CD45RA+ positively selected. These receptors all come from a man aged 30 to 45 in good health.

This CDR3 is CASSPGGAFRDEQYF. The CDR3 coding sequence is TGTGCCAGCAGTCCCGGGGGGGCTTTCAGGGACGAGCAGTACTTC. This chain links TRBV28 with TRBJ2-7, with 8 bases identical to TRBD2. The length of the CDR3 is 15 residues. Unmatched junction bases numbered 11, after V lost 5 bases and J lost 5 bases. Germline V lookup: CDR1 MDHEN, CDR2 SYDVKM.

The chain is built from TRBV9 and TRBJ2-6, with D possibly TRBD2 on 5 matching bases. The length of the CDR3 is 18 residues. In germline, CDR1 is SGDLS, CDR2 YYNGEE. V was trimmed by 1 base and J by 4 bases, leaving 18 bases between them. This CDR3 is CASSVTPWAEAGANVLTF. DNA for the CDR3: TGTGCCAGCAGCGTAACTCCTTGGGCGGAGGCCGGGGCCAACGTCCTGACTTTC.

This clone was recorded once. V is TRBV5-1 and J is TRBJ2-1, with 9 bases aligning to TRBD2. The CDR3 loop spans 19 amino acids. The germline V gene has CDR1 SGHRS and CDR2 YFSETQ. Trimming at V came to 1 base and at J to 8 bases, leaving 19 bases not matched to a gene. The CDR3 reads CASSLKAGGVSTTVDEQFF. The CDR3 DNA is TGCGCCAGCAGCTTGAAAGCGGGAGGCGTGTCCACCACAGTCGATGAGCAGTTCTTC.

The chain links TRBV6-5 to TRBJ1-5; 8 bases match TRBD1. The V and J ends lost 6 bases and 5 bases, in that order; junction bases with no gene match: 3. The CDR3 is 13 amino acids. Germline V gives CDR1 MNHEY, CDR2 SVGAGI. The CDR3 nucleotides are TGTGCCAGCAGACAGACAGGGGATCAGCCCCAGCATTTT. Its protein product is CASRQTGDQPQHF.

The genes are TRBV2 and TRBJ2-1, with 9 bases matching TRBD2. Germline values: CDR1 SNHLY, CDR2 FYNNEI. The V and J ends lost 11 bases and 8 bases, in that order; junction bases with no gene match: 7. The CDR3 runs to 12 residues. The CDR3 region has the DNA TGTGCCGGAAACATAGCGGGAGATGAGCAGTTCTTC. It specifies CAGNIAGDEQFF.

This clone was found a few times. Other DNA sequences within the sample encode an identical CDR3. This chain connects TRBV5-1 to TRBJ2-5, with a tentative D call TRBD1 (6 bases). This CDR3 region has 13 residues. Germline V gives CDR1 SGHRS, CDR2 YFSETQ. V shed 0 bases and J shed 5 bases, with 8 bases lying between them. CDR3 residues: CASSLGQGETQYF. In nucleotides, the CDR3 is TGCGCCAGCAGCTTGGGCCAGGGGGAGACCCAGTACTTC.

This chain connects TRBV5-1 to TRBJ2-2, with 8 positions matching TRBD2. Germline V CDR1 and CDR2: SGHRS, YFSETQ. The V and J ends lost 3 bases and 2 bases, in that order; junction bases with no gene match: 9. CDR3 length: 17 residues. CDR3 bases: TGCGCCAGCAGCTCAGACCTAGGACTAGCTAACACCGGGGAGCTGTTTTTT. Amino acids: CASSSDLGLANTGELFF.

The table lists this clone with a count of one. V is TRBV27 and J is TRBJ1-1; D not resolved. The CDR3 is 13 residues long. Trimming took 2 bases from V and 5 from J, leaving 9 bases between them. Per the germline V gene, CDR1 is MNHEY and CDR2 is SMNVEV (reference sequence). The CDR3: CASSLEGDTEAFF. CDR3 nucleotides: TGTGCCAGCAGTTTAGAAGGTGATACTGAAGCTTTCTTT.

CDR3 nucleotides: TGTGCCAGCAATTGGGGCGAAATGGGACCCGGGGAGCTGTTTTTT. Translation gives CASNWGEMGPGELFF. The chain couples TRBV2 to TRBJ2-2; possibly TRBD1 or TRBD2 for D (5 bases each). The CDR3 contains 15 residues. V was clipped by 7 bases and J by 6 bases, with 18 bases between them. Germline-derived CDR1 and CDR2 are SNHLY and FYNNEI.